The sequence of this T cell receptor (beta chain) was determined in a study of blood T cell repertoires in COVID-19. Study-level information: Donors in the United States, Italy and Spain gave samples during acute or convalescent COVID-19. The cDNA or gDNA used as material had been derived from T cells, B-cell-depleted T cells, or PBMCs.

Germline V gene sequence: CDR1 SGDLS, CDR2 YYNGEE. The CDR3 runs to 14 residues. J lost 2 bases, V lost 2 bases, and 1 base had no gene match. Under the authors' procedure: Nucleated cell number was recorded as an estimate derived from reference gene primer amplification. The table came from immunoSEQ multiplex PCR; TCRdb's copy has only in-frame clones and leaves some out. The V and J calls and clone size come from that table; D and trimming were worked out from the DNA. The table shows tens of thousands of clones, with approximately 90% occurring only once. This TCR came from a woman aged 80 or older with acute or convalescent COVID-19. The sequenced sample consisted of peripheral blood. The V and J genes are TRBV9 and TRBJ2-1; 7 positions agree with TRBD1. The CDR3 nucleotides read TGTGCCAGCAGCGTTGGGACAGCCTACAATGAGCAGTTCTTC. Residues: CASSVGTAYNEQFF.